A selection of T cell receptor beta chains follows, all from one sample in a study of blood T cells in healthy people across ages. TCRdb ran MiXCR on the 5' RACE reads and lists one entry per CDR3 protein. The table lists approximately 1.5 million distinct CDR3 sequences, around 36% of them singletons. Sequenced sample: blood. Source of these receptors: a young woman in good health. The CDR3 runs from the conserved cysteine through the conserved F or W. A D gene is named only where the DNA matches it firmly. Clone size is given for some rows only: seen once, a few or many times, or a class if the clone is expanded.

TRBV12-3/TRBV12-4,once,TRBJ2-6,NA,CASSNTGPGADVLTF,TGTGCCAGCAGCAACACAGGGCCCGGGGCCGACGTCCTGACTTTC
TRBV18,NA,TRBJ2-1,NA,CASSFQGSRNEQFF,TGTGCCAGCTCATTTCAGGGAAGTAGAAATGAGCAGTTCTTC
TRBV12-3/TRBV12-4,few,TRBJ1-1,NA,CASTPQGIFTEAFF,TGTGCCAGCACCCCGCAGGGAATATTTACTGAAGCTTTCTTT
TRBV28,few,TRBJ1-2,NA,CASSFVRNYGYTF,TGTGCCAGCAGTTTTGTACGTAACTATGGCTACACCTTC
TRBV6-1,NA,TRBJ2-3,TRBD2,CASSEAPYQELAEADTQYF,TGTGCCAGCAGTGAAGCGCCCTATCAGGAACTAGCGGAGGCAGATACGCAGTATTTT
TRBV29-1,many,TRBJ2-3,NA,CSVDGATTDTQYF,TGCAGCGTTGACGGGGCTACCACAGATACGCAGTATTTT
TRBV20-1,few,TRBJ2-1,TRBD2,CSARGGEAGGYNEQFF,TGCAGTGCTAGAGGGGGTGAGGCGGGGGGGTACAATGAGCAGTTCTTC
TRBV20-1,few,TRBJ2-7,NA,CSARDRQSSYEQYF,TGCAGTGCTAGAGATAGGCAGAGCTCCTACGAGCAGTACTTC
TRBV5-1,few,TRBJ2-7,NA,CASRDGRSSYEQYF,TGCGCCAGCAGGGACGGACGGAGCTCCTACGAGCAGTACTTC
TRBV28,few,TRBJ2-7,TRBD1,CASSSRTAGTGSSYEQYF,TGTGCCAGCAGTTCCCGAACCGCCGGGACAGGGAGCTCCTACGAGCAGTACTTC
TRBV5-1,NA,TRBJ2-3,TRBD2,CASSEGLPSTDTQYF,TGCGCCAGCAGCGAGGGACTACCTAGCACAGATACGCAGTATTTT
TRBV24-1,few,TRBJ2-3,TRBD2,CATSDSGLAVRTDTQYF,TGTGCCACCAGTGATTCCGGACTAGCGGTAAGAACAGATACGCAGTATTTT
TRBV3-1,NA,TRBJ2-2,TRBD1,CASEGATGELFF,TGTGCCAGCGAGGGGGCGACCGGGGAGCTGTTTTTT
TRBV28,many,TRBJ2-1,NA,CASSFNSVRSTLTYNEQFF,TGTGCCAGCAGTTTTAACAGCGTACGTTCAACTTTAACCTACAATGAGCAGTTCTTC
TRBV7-2,NA,TRBJ1-1,NA,CASRWPEAFF,TGTGCCAGCCGTTGGCCCGAAGCTTTCTTT
TRBV5-1,few,TRBJ2-5,TRBD1,CASSQDRDRRPQETQYF,TGCGCCAGCAGCCAAGACCGGGACAGGCGCCCCCAAGAGACCCAGTACTTC
TRBV18,NA,TRBJ2-6,TRBD2,CASSPGTSGSGANVLTF,TGTGCCAGCTCGCCAGGGACTAGCGGCTCTGGGGCCAACGTCCTGACTTTC
TRBV10-3,NA,TRBJ2-7,NA,CAISDVQIMTYEQYF,TGTGCCATCAGTGATGTACAGATTATGACCTACGAGCAGTACTTC
TRBV20-1,NA,TRBJ2-7,NA,CSAQDKARISYEQYF,TGCAGTGCGCAAGACAAGGCCAGGATCTCCTACGAGCAGTACTTC
TRBV11-2,NA,TRBJ2-7,NA,CASSFARQGSEQYF,TGTGCCAGCAGCTTCGCCCGGCAGGGAAGCGAGCAGTACTTC
TRBV20-1,NA,TRBJ2-6,NA,CSATAGTSGANVLTF,TGCAGTGCCACGGCCGGGACATCTGGGGCCAACGTCCTGACTTTC
TRBV9,NA,TRBJ2-1,TRBD2,CASSVASGTTYDEQFF,TGTGCCAGCAGCGTAGCAAGCGGGACTACATACGATGAGCAGTTCTTC
TRBV4-1,NA,TRBJ2-1,TRBD2,CASSQDRGSGGLSSYNEQFF,TGCGCCAGCAGCCAAGATCGGGGTAGCGGGGGCCTAAGCTCCTACAATGAGCAGTTCTTC
TRBV5-5,NA,TRBJ2-5,NA,CASGRLEQETQYF,TGTGCCAGCGGTAGACTAGAACAAGAGACCCAGTACTTC
TRBV2,NA,TRBJ2-5,TRBD2,CASSGLAGPGETQYF,TGTGCCAGCAGTGGGCTAGCGGGACCAGGGGAGACCCAGTACTTC
TRBV18,NA,TRBJ2-1,TRBD2,CASSPLASGGNYNEQFF,TGTGCCAGCTCACCATTGGCTAGCGGGGGTAACTACAATGAGCAGTTCTTC
TRBV20-1,few,TRBJ2-7,NA,CSAQRLGTQAYEQYF,TGCAGTGCTCAGCGCCTGGGGACCCAGGCCTACGAGCAGTACTTC
TRBV5-1,few,TRBJ1-4,NA,CASSFSRQPNEKLFF,TGCGCCAGCAGCTTCTCTCGACAGCCTAATGAAAAACTGTTTTTT
TRBV24-1,few,TRBJ2-3,TRBD2,CATSDPGLAGGYGTDTQYF,TGTGCCACCAGTGATCCGGGACTAGCGGGAGGATACGGCACAGATACGCAGTATTTT
TRBV20-1,few,TRBJ1-6,NA,CSARARTGFDSPLHF,TGCAGTGCTAGAGCCCGCACAGGGTTTGATTCACCCCTCCACTTT
TRBV27,NA,TRBJ2-5,TRBD1,CASSDRGEEETQYF,TGTGCCAGCAGTGACAGGGGAGAAGAAGAGACCCAGTACTTC
TRBV4-1,NA,TRBJ1-5,NA,CASSPSLAGGGGTQHF,TGCGCCAGCAGCCCCTCATTGGCAGGCGGGGGGGGGACCCAGCATTTT
TRBV20-1,few,TRBJ2-7,TRBD2,CSAREILGTKIYEQYF,TGCAGTGCTAGAGAGATCTTAGGGACTAAAATCTACGAGCAGTACTTC
TRBV5-1,NA,TRBJ2-7,NA,CASNLGGRQPYEQYF,TGCGCCAGCAACTTGGGGGGGCGGCAGCCCTACGAGCAGTACTTC
TRBV20-1,NA,TRBJ1-4,TRBD1,CSARPYRGWEKLFF,TGCAGTGCTAGACCCTACAGGGGCTGGGAAAAACTGTTTTTT
TRBV5-6,NA,TRBJ2-3,NA,CASSLDRRSDTQYF,TGTGCCAGCAGCTTGGACAGGAGGTCGGATACGCAGTATTTT
TRBV13,NA,TRBJ2-1,NA,CASSQGSLNYNEQFF,TGTGCCAGCAGCCAAGGATCACTCAACTACAATGAGCAGTTCTTC
TRBV5-1,few,TRBJ1-2,NA,CASSLAGSRDGYTF,TGCGCCAGCAGCTTGGCCGGTAGCAGGGACGGCTACACCTTC
TRBV4-2,few,TRBJ1-1,NA,CASSQEGFIGVGTEAFF,TGTGCCAGCAGCCAAGAAGGGTTTATAGGGGTCGGCACTGAAGCTTTCTTT
TRBV7-8,NA,TRBJ1-1,NA,CASSFLTTDTEAFF,TGTGCCAGCAGCTTCCTTACGACAGACACTGAAGCTTTCTTT
TRBV4-1,NA,TRBJ2-1,TRBD2,CASSQDPRREGSYNEQFF,TGCGCCAGCAGCCAAGACCCTAGGAGGGAGGGGTCCTACAATGAGCAGTTCTTC
TRBV12-3/TRBV12-4,NA,TRBJ2-3,NA,CAGRYGVYKTDTQYF,TGTGCCGGCAGGTACGGGGTCTACAAAACAGATACGCAGTATTTT
TRBV3-1,once,TRBJ1-1,TRBD1,CASNHRPGTGYNTEAFF,TGTGCCAGCAACCACCGTCCCGGGACAGGGTACAACACTGAAGCTTTCTTT
TRBV10-3,few,TRBJ1-1,TRBD1,CAITGGTEAFF,TGTGCCATTACAGGGGGCACTGAAGCTTTCTTT
TRBV30,NA,TRBJ1-2,NA,CASGTGPKSYGYTF,TGTGCCTCCGGAACCGGGCCTAAATCCTATGGCTACACCTTC
TRBV12-3/TRBV12-4,NA,TRBJ2-3,NA,CASSLARGTDAQYF,TGTGCCAGCAGTCTAGCAAGGGGCACAGATGCGCAGTATTTT